A single sample is the source of the 6 T cell receptor beta chains below, sequenced in a study of T cells in localized non-small cell lung cancer. TCRdb keeps only in-frame clones here, not all; method: immunoSEQ multiplex PCR. The sample consists of about 2,400 clones, less than 25% of them appearing once. This sample comprised lung tumor tissue, obtained before any cancer treatment. The receptor source for this set is a woman aged 40-69 years with stage I squamous cell lung carcinoma.

This rearrangement joins TRBV18 to TRBJ2-3; TRBD1 or TRBD2 may be the D gene (5 bases each). The germline CDR1 and CDR2 sequences are KGHSH and LQKENI. Trimming removed 1 base from V and 1 base from J, with 12 bases in between. The CDR3 contains 16 residues. The CDR3 nucleotides are TGTGCCAGCTCACCACTCTTCGGGGCGGGCACAGATACGCAGTATTTT. Translated: CASSPLFGAGTDTQYF.

This rearrangement joins TRBV29-1 to TRBJ2-7; TRBD2 agrees at 8 bases. Losses at the gene ends were 4 bases for V and 3 bases for J; bases not matched to a gene: 20. Germline-derived CDR1 and CDR2 are SQVTM and ANQGSEA. The CDR3 has 18 residues. CDR3 amino acids: CSVAVRQPLSGNRYEQYF. CDR3 bases: TGCAGCGTTGCAGTGCGACAGCCACTTAGCGGGAACCGCTACGAGCAGTACTTC.

This clone was counted between two and nine times. Its ends do not fully match the called genes, so a read error is possible. V and J are TRBV30 and TRBJ2-7; D ambiguous. Germline V gives CDR1 GTSNPN, CDR2 SVGIG (reference sequence). This CDR3 comprises 12 residues. DNA for the CDR3: TGTGCCTGGAGTGTAGCTACCTACCAGCAGTACTTC. Translation gives CAWSVATYQQYF.

This chain uses TRBV11-3 with TRBJ2-1, with TRBD2 identical over 14 bases. V lost 0 bases to trimming and J lost 6 bases; unmatched junction nucleotides: 4. In germline, CDR1 is SGHNT, CDR2 YENEEA. The CDR3 has 17 residues. The CDR3 protein is CASSLDAGLAGVNEQFF. In DNA, the CDR3 is TGTGCCAGCAGCTTAGATGCGGGACTAGCGGGAGTCAATGAGCAGTTCTTC.

This clone is medium-sized within its sample. The chain joins TRBV6-8 to TRBJ1-1; D is unclear. This CDR3 contains 14 residues. V was cut by 10 bases and J by 7 bases, with 22 bases left in between. Germline lookup yields CDR1 MNHGY and CDR2 SAAAGT. The CDR3 protein is CAITEHASRGEAFF. The CDR3 coding sequence is TGTGCCATCACCGAACACGCTTCAAGAGGTGAAGCTTTCTTT.

The sample holds a few counts of this clone. This chain joins TRBV7-2 and TRBJ1-5, with D perhaps matching TRBD1 (5 bases). The CDR3 contains 15 residues. V was shortened by 2 bases and J by 0 bases, with 8 bases between the two germline ends. Germline lookup yields CDR1 SGHTA and CDR2 FQGNSA. DNA of the CDR3: TGTGCCAGCAGCTTACAGGGTTATAGCAATCAGCCCCAGCATTTT. It specifies CASSLQGYSNQPQHF.